The subject of this entry is one TCR beta chain. Its antigen target is currently unknown. Within one base of it there is no much larger clone, and no base qualities were kept. TCRbeta CDR3 regions were amplified from genomic DNA using the immunoSEQ Assay, a bias-controlled multiplex PCR. Turning to the authors' computational methods: Within the assay, amplification of reference gene primers was used to estimate how many nucleated cells each sample contained. To quantify the absolute abundance of each unique TCRbeta CDR3 rearrangement, sequence reads were collapsed and filtered. For each sample, productive Simpson clonality was calculated by taking the square root of Simpson's diversity index across productive rearrangements. TCRdb obtained this table from immuneACCESS and retained in-frame rearrangements with V and J assigned. These tables miss some clones; where compared with another copy, unresolved V genes account for less than half of the shortfall, and the remainder is unexplained. V and J calls and clone size are copied from that table; D and trimming were computed from the DNA. Recorded for this sample are 250,000 to 300,000 clones; under 90% of them occurred a single time. The ten largest clones take up around 15% of the sample.

This specimen belongs to a study of blood T cell repertoires in COVID-19 (dated by TCRdb to between 2020 and 2021). With regard to the full study: Collaborator samples came from the United States, Italy and Spain and covered acute and convalescent phases of COVID-19. The material from the prospective study consisted of cDNA or gDNA derived from T cells, B-cell-depleted T cells, or PBMCs. The dataset comprised deeply sampled blood TCRbeta repertoires from subjects exposed to, actively infected with, or recovered from COVID-19. The repertoires were released in a freely available public database intended as a resource for research on the immune response to SARS-CoV-2. The samples were drawn from the first 160 participants of the ongoing ImmuneRACE study and from roughly 1,300 subjects provided by 6 global collaborators. The sample metadata nearly always contained a de-identified subject ID, COVID-19 status, age in years and sex. HLA class I and class II types, where available, came from metadata supplied by the sample provider rather than from assay-based typing.

Enrolling through a virtual design, the prospective study's participants ranged in age from roughly 18 to 100 years and lived across some 22 United States geographic areas. In the prospective study, participants were assigned to cohorts based on the clinical history participants reported in a screening survey and a study questionnaire. Recovered participants in ImmuneRACE Cohort 3 were defined by two consecutive negative NP/OP PCR tests, clearance by a healthcare professional, or resolution of symptoms. Mobile phlebotomists in the prospective study collected whole blood, serum and a nasopharyngeal or oropharyngeal swab from every participant. Prospective study participants could optionally give additional blood draws and questionnaires over a roughly two-month period. Prospective study blood samples were shipped either frozen or at room temperature before DNA extraction. From its cysteine to its phenylalanine, the CDR3 spans 13 amino acids. Of all the DNA, just the CDR3 is kept, 39 bases in frame from base 1. Clipping removes 5 bases from V and 8 bases from J, with 4 as the unmatched junction base count. The germline V gene (reference sequence) supplies CDR1 SEHNR and CDR2 FQNEAQ.

Beyond this particular receptor, the publication reports: The amount of clinical and demographic metadata varied by source and participant and was provided uncurated.

The material sequenced was PBMCs or T cells enriched from blood (not recorded which). The V gene is TRBV7-9 and the J gene is TRBJ2-1; 9 of the junction bases match TRBD1. The receptor comes from a man aged 18 to 29 who had recovered from COVID-19. The DNA sequence reads TGTGCCAGCAGCCCGCGACAGGGGGATGAGCAGTTCTTC. This encodes CASSPRQGDEQFF.